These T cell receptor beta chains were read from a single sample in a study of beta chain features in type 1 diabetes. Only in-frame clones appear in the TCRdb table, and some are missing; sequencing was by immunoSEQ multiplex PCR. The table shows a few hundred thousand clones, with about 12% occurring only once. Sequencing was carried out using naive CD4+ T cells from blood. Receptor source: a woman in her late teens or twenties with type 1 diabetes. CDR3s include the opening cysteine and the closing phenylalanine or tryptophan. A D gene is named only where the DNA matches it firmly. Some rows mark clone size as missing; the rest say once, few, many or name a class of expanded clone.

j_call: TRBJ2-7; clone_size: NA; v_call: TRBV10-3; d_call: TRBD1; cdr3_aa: CAISEPRTGRSLEQYF; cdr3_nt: TGTGCCATCAGTGAGCCCAGGACAGGGAGGTCTCTCGAGCAGTACTTC
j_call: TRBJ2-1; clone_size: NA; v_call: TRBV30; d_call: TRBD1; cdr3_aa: CAWSSDRTGIGGEQFF; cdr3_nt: TGTGCCTGGTCCTCGGACCGGACAGGAATAGGCGGTGAGCAGTTCTTC
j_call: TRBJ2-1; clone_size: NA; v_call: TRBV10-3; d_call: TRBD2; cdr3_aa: CAISEPTSGRGSYNEQFF; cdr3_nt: TGTGCCATCAGTGAGCCGACTAGCGGAAGGGGCTCCTACAATGAGCAGTTCTTC
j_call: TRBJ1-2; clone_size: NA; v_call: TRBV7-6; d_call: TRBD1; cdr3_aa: CASSQTGVRGNGYTF; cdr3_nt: TGTGCCAGCAGCCAAACAGGGGTGAGAGGGAATGGCTACACCTTC
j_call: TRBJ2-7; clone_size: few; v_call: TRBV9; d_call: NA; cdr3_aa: CASSVAGDTDSYEQYF; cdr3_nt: TGTGCCAGCAGCGTAGCTGGGGACACGGATTCCTACGAGCAGTACTTC
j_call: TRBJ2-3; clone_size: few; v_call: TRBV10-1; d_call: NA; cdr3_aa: CASGKQTDTQYF; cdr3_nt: TGCGCCAGCGGTAAACAGACAGATACGCAGTATTTT
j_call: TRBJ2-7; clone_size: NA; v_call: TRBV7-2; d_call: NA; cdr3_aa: CASSLPARGGEQYF; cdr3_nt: TGTGCCAGCAGCTTACCCGCGAGGGGGGGCGAGCAGTACTTC
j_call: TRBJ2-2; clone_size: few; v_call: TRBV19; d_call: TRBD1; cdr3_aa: CASRTRQGVPGELFF; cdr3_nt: TGTGCCAGTAGGACCCGCCAGGGGGTACCCGGGGAGCTGTTTTTT
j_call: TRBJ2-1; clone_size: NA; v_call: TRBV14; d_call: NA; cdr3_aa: CASSQKGGMGGRYYNEQFF; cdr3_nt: TGTGCCAGCAGCCAAAAAGGCGGGATGGGGGGAAGGTACTACAATGAGCAGTTCTTC
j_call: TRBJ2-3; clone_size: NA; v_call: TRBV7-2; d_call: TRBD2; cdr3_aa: CASSLGSTSGRGKQYF; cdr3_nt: TGTGCCAGCAGCTTAGGATCGACTAGCGGGAGGGGGAAGCAGTATTTT
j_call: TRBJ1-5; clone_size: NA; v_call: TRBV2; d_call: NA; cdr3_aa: CASSNSGQPQHF; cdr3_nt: TGTGCCAGCAGTAACAGTGGGCAGCCCCAGCATTTT
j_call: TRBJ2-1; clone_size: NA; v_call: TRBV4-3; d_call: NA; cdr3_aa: CASSQGEGGREQFF; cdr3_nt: TGCGCCAGCAGCCAAGGAGAAGGTGGGCGAGAGCAGTTCTTC
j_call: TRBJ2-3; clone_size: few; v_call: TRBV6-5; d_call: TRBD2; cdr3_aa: CASSLAGALTDTQYF; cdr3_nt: TGTGCCAGCAGCCTAGCGGGGGCCCTCACAGATACGCAGTATTTT
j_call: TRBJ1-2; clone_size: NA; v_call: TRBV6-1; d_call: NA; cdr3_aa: CASSLSNYGYTF; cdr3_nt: TGTGCCAGCAGCCTGAGTAACTATGGCTACACCTTC
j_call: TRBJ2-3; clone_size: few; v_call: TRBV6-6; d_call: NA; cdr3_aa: CASAPGSSDTQYF; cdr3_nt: TGTGCCAGCGCTCCGGGGAGTTCAGATACGCAGTATTTT
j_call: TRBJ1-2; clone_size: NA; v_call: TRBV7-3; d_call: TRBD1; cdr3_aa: CASSPQGALGYGYTF; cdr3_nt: TGTGCCAGCTCCCCACAGGGGGCGCTTGGCTATGGCTACACCTTC
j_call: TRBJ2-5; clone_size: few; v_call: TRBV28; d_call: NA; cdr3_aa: CASSLVEAAGFETQYF; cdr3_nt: TGTGCCAGCAGTTTAGTCGAGGCAGCAGGGTTCGAGACCCAGTACTTC
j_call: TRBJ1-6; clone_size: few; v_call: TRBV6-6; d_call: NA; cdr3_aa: CASSYEKLRSPLHF; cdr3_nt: TGTGCCAGCAGTTACGAAAAACTCCGCTCACCCCTCCACTTT
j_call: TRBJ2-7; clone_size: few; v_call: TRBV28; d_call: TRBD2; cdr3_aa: CASSWDYSYEQYF; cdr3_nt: TGTGCCAGCAGCTGGGACTACTCCTACGAGCAGTACTTC
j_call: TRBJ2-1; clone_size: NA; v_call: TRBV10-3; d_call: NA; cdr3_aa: CATSLRAEQFF; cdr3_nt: TGTGCCACCTCCCTTAGAGCTGAGCAGTTCTTC
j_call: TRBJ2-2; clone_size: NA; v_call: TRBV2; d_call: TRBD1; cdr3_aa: CATSLDRTDTGELFF; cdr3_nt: TGTGCCACCTCCTTGGACAGGACCGACACCGGGGAGCTGTTTTTT
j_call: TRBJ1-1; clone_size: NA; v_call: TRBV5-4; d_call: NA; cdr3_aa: CASSGGGGTSPEAFF; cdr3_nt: TGTGCCAGCAGCGGCGGGGGGGGGACCTCTCCTGAAGCTTTCTTT
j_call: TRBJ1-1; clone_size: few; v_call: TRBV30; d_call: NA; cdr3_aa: CAWSVHGDTEAFF; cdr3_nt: TGTGCCTGGAGTGTACATGGAGACACTGAAGCTTTCTTT
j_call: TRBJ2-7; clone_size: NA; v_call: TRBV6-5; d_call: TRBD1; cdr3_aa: CASRSRGFGVAEYF; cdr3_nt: TGTGCCAGCAGGTCCAGGGGGTTTGGGGTGGCGGAGTACTTC
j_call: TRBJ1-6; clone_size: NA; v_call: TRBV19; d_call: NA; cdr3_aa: CASSARDSLGNSPLHF; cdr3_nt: TGTGCCAGTAGCGCCCGAGACAGCCTAGGCAATTCACCCCTCCACTTT
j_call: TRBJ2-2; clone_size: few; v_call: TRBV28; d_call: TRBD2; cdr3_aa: CASSFAHTSANTGELFF; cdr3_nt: TGTGCCAGCAGTTTTGCTCACACTAGCGCGAACACCGGGGAGCTGTTTTTT
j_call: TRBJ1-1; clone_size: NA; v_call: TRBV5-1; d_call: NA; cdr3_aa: CASSLGRTDSEAFF; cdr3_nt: TGCGCCAGCAGCTTGGGACGGACGGACTCTGAAGCTTTCTTT
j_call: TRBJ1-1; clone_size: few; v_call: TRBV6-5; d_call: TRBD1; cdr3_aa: CASSYPGQMNTEAFF; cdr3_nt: TGTGCCAGCAGTTACCCGGGACAGATGAACACTGAAGCTTTCTTT
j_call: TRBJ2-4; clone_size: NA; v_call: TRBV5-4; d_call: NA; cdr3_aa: CASSLGQVAKNIQYF; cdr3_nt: TGTGCCAGCAGCTTGGGACAGGTGGCCAAAAACATTCAGTACTTC